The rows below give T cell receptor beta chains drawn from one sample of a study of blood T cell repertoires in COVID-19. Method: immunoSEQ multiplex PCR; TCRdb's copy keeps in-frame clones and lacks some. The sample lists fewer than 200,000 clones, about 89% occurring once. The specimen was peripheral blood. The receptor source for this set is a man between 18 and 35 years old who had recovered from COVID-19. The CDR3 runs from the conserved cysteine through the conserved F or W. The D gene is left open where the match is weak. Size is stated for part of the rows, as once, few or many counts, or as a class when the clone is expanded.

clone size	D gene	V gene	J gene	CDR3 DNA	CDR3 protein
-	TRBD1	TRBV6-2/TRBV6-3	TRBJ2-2	TGTGCCAGCAGTTACTCCACAGGGGAATTTACCGGGGAGCTGTTTTTT	CASSYSTGEFTGELFF
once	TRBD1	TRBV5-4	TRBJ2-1	TGTGCCAGCAGCCAAAAAAACAGGGGAGACAATGAGCAGTTCTTC	CASSQKNRGDNEQFF
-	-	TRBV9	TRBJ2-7	TGTGCCAGCAGCGTCGGACTGACCTACGAGCAGTACTTC	CASSVGLTYEQYF
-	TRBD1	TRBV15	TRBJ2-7	TGTGCCACCAGCTCCTGGGACAGGCGCGAGCAGTACTTC	CATSSWDRREQYF
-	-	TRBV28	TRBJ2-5	TGTGCCAGCAAACAAGGGGGAGCAGAGACCCAGTACTTC	CASKQGGAETQYF
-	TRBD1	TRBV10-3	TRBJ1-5	TGTGCCATCAGCACCGGGACAGGCGAGAACCAGCATTTT	CAISTGTGENQHF
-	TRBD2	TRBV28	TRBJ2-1	TGTGCCAGCAGTTCGCGAGGGAGCGGGAGGTTAGGTGAGCAGTTCTTC	CASSSRGSGRLGEQFF
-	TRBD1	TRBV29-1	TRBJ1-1	TGCAGCGCGCGACAGGGAAGCACTGAAGCTTTCTTT	CSARQGSTEAFF
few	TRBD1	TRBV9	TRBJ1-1	TGTGCCAGCAGCGCCCGACAGGGTGAAGCTTTCTTT	CASSARQGEAFF
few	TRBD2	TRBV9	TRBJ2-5	TGTGCCAGCAGCCCAGAGGCGGGAGAAGAGACCCAGTACTTC	CASSPEAGEETQYF
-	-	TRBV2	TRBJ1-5	TGTGCCAGCAGTGAATCAAACAGGGATCAGCCCCAGCATTTT	CASSESNRDQPQHF
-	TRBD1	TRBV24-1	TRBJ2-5	TGTGCCACCTCCCGTCAGGACAGGGGCCTTGAAGAGACCCAGTACTTC	CATSRQDRGLEETQYF
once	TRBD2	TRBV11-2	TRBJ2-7	TGTGCCAGCAGCCCCGCGGGGGGCGCCTACGAGCAGTACTTC	CASSPAGGAYEQYF